Sequencing of this T cell receptor beta chain was carried out in a study of brain T cells in children with intractable seizures. Study observations and caveats: Absence of clones before surgery may stem from lower sequencing depth. Only CDR3 sequence similarity suggested viral specificity, without known HCMV serostatus.

About this clone: Its target is not known.

Generated by immunoSEQ multiplex PCR, the TCRdb table keeps only in-frame clones and is missing some. This sample has about 340,000 clones, with over 85% found just once. The time point denotes: blood from clinic visit 5 months post-surgery; TSC patient then seizure free. The sequenced cases were selected for having the highest brain T cell transcript signatures. Patients received at least one anti-epileptic drug before surgery. Trimming removed 5 bases at V and 1 base at J, with 11 bases between. Per germline, CDR1 SGHTA and CDR2 FQGNSA. The CDR3 extends over 14 amino acids. The sequencing used peripheral blood, collected roughly 5 months after surgery. The chain joins TRBV7-2 to TRBJ1-1; D remains unclear. The receptor was isolated from a boy younger than two with tuberous sclerosis and intractable seizures. In DNA, the CDR3 is TGTGCCAGCAGCGCACCATTCCGGAACACTGAAGCTTTCTTT. Translated, it gives CASSAPFRNTEAFF.